These 7 T cell receptor beta chains came from one sample sequenced in a study of blood T cell repertoires in COVID-19. Produced via immunoSEQ multiplex PCR; TCRdb's table is partial and in-frame only. Of 250,000 to 350,000 clones listed, roughly 90% are singletons. The sample taken for sequencing was PBMCs or T cells enriched from blood (not recorded which). The receptors derive from a young woman who had recovered from COVID-19.

Worth noting for this clone: Other nucleotide sequences from this sample produce the same CDR3. The chain recombines TRBV5-1 with TRBJ2-1, with 9 bases identical to TRBD2. J gave up 3 bases and V 2 bases, and 3 bases lay outside the gene matches. Looked up from germline, CDR1 is SGHRS and CDR2 is YFSETQ. This CDR3 has 15 residues. The CDR3 DNA reads TGCGCCAGCAGCTTAACAGCGGGAGGCTACAATGAGCAGTTCTTC. This encodes CASSLTAGGYNEQFF.

This chain links TRBV30 with TRBJ1-2, with D possibly TRBD1 on 5 matching bases. This CDR3 has 14 amino acids. Germline assignment: CDR1 GTSNPN and CDR2 SVGIG (reference sequence). Trimming removed 0 bases from V and 4 bases from J, with 12 bases in between. CDR3 loop: CAWSVTSGLYGYTF. In nucleotides, the CDR3 is TGTGCCTGGAGTGTAACGTCAGGGCTCTATGGCTACACCTTC.

This clone appeared a single time. The chain couples TRBV18 to TRBJ1-5; possible D gene TRBD1, 6 bases. The germline gives CDR1 KGHSH, CDR2 LQKENI. Trimming shortened V by 2 bases and J by 4 bases, and 6 bases separated the two germline ends. CDR3 size: 13 residues. The CDR3, as DNA: TGTGCCAGCTCACCAGACAGGAATCAGCCCCAGCATTTT. This codes for CASSPDRNQPQHF.

V gene TRBV3-1 (or the pseudogene TRBV3-2) combines with J gene TRBJ1-1; TRBD1 aligns across 10 bases. CDR1 and CDR2 (germline): LGHDT, YNNKEL (reference sequence). The CDR3 runs to 16 residues. Unmatched junction bases numbered 9, after V lost 3 bases and J lost 5 bases. The CDR3 region has the DNA TGTGCCAGCAGCCAGAGACAGGGGGCGGGGGGAACTGAAGCTTTCTTT. As protein: CASSQRQGAGGTEAFF.

The CDR3: CASTLEGLNTEAFF. DNA for the CDR3: TGTGCCAGCACCCTAGAGGGCCTGAACACTGAAGCTTTCTTT. This sequence joins TRBV7-2 and TRBJ1-1; D uncertain. The germline V gene has CDR1 SGHTA and CDR2 FQGNSA. The CDR3 covers 14 residues. V lost 7 bases and J 0 bases, leaving 12 bases between the germline ends. The full variable domain, completed using reference TRBV7-2 and TRBJ1-1, is GAGVSQSPSNKVTEKGKDVELRCDPISGHTALYWYRQSLGQGLEFLIYFQGNSAPDKSGLPSDRFSAERTGGSVSTLTIQRTQQEDSAVYLCASTLEGLNTEAFFGQGTRLTVV.

The chain carries TRBV14 and TRBJ2-1, with a tentative D call TRBD2 (5 bases). V lost 1 base and J 5 bases, leaving 15 bases between the germline ends. Germline-derived CDR1 and CDR2 are SGHDN and FVKESK. This CDR3 comprises 16 residues. The CDR3, as DNA: TGTGCCAGCAGCCAAGGGCCCGGTAGCGTCCACAATGAGCAGTTCTTC. Translation: CASSQGPGSVHNEQFF.

This clone was recorded once. The V and J genes are TRBV6-6 and TRBJ1-2; 9 nucleotides line up with TRBD1. Trimming took 6 bases from V and 4 from J; bases not matched to a gene: 9. Germline V CDR1 and CDR2: MNHNY, SVGAGI (reference sequence). CDR3 length: 15 residues. The CDR3 loop is CASRLGTGLFYGYTF. CDR3 nucleotide sequence: TGTGCCAGCAGACTCGGGACAGGGCTCTTCTATGGCTACACCTTC.